This paragraph reports one T cell receptor beta chain. Germline trimming cut 2 bases from V and 5 bases from J; bases unmatched to any gene: 3. Germline V gene data show CDR1 as SNHLY and CDR2 as FYNNEI. This CDR3 region has 14 residues. This specimen belongs to a study of technical replicates of blood from a few donors. Using immunoSEQ multiplex PCR, the repertoire was profiled, and TCRdb retains in-frame clones only, with some absent. The table lists about 93,000 clones, 95% of them singletons. The sample taken for sequencing was T cells isolated from PBMCs. The rearrangement joins TRBV2 to TRBJ2-1; 7 bases are a match to TRBD2. This sequence originates from a human donor in good health. The CDR3 region is CASSEWDYNNEQFF. The CDR3 bases are TGTGCCAGCAGTGAATGGGACTATAACAATGAGCAGTTCTTC.